The source of this T cell receptor (beta chain) is a study of T cell repertoires in cytomegalovirus infection (dated by TCRdb to the late 2010s). General notes on the study: Recently identified HLA-C-restricted CMV epitopes, whose presentation resists viral immunomodulation, were targeted by peptide stimulations together with well-studied HLA-B-restricted epitopes. The HLA type of each donor mattered for the analysis, because public TCR beta signatures pointed to carriage of CMV infection along with the matching HLA type. Broad study findings and their caveats: In both this cohort and an independent cohort of a few hundred donors, the cumulative frequency of public TCR beta family members distinguished carriers of CMV infection plus the relevant HLA type. The ex vivo response was dominated by HLA-C-restricted CMV-specific TCR beta clonotypes, which also provided the single most frequent clonotype in two of eight donors.

Reading the label with the study, this specimen's treatment or condition is: in vitro stimulation with specific CMV peptide epitopes to enrich CMV-specific T cells. The data were produced on an Illumina HiSeq 1500. TCRdb's own reprocessing of the public reads used fastp at Q25 and MiXCR and kept productive beta chains. Each entry merges the rows of one CDR3 protein and shows their most common DNA and genes. For this sample the table gives 640,000 or so distinct CDR3 sequences, of which around a third were detected only once. Of the sample, 18% falls within the top ten clones. Concerning this clonotype: Its antigen remains unidentified. The record has no base qualities; no much larger clone is one base away.

The CDR3 runs 16 residues from the cysteine to the phenylalanine. Solely the CDR3 DNA is kept, with 48 bases framed from the first base. The trim is 7 bases for V and 3 bases for J, with a gap of 21 bases between the germline ends. In the germline V gene, CDR1 corresponds to SGHTA and CDR2 to FQGTGA. The sequence derives from a human donor in good health (CMV status not recorded). Some clones in this sample may be carry-over from other donors' samples. This chain is built from TRBV7-3 and TRBJ1-1; a tentative D match to TRBD1 spans 6 bases. The material sequenced was cultured PBMCs, taken from culture after CMV antigen stimulation. The bases read TGTGCCAGCACCGCAGGTTTCACAAGGGGGGACACTGAAGCTTTCTTT. It encodes CASTAGFTRGDTEAFF.